Listed below are T cell receptor beta chains from one sample, sequenced in a study of T cells after somatic rescue of genetic block. TCRdb keeps only in-frame clones here, not all; method: immunoSEQ multiplex PCR. This sample has around 100,000 clones, with around nine tenths found just once. Sequenced: peripheral blood mononuclear cells (PBMCs). All receptors derive from a woman aged 18-30 years. Both conserved end residues are part of each CDR3. Fields, in order: V gene, J gene, D gene, CDR3 protein, CDR3 DNA. D genes are given only for firm matches.

TRBV6-1,TRBJ1-1,NA,CASRRSLNTEAFF,TGTGCCAGCAGAAGAAGTTTGAACACTGAAGCTTTCTTT
TRBV4-3,TRBJ1-2,TRBD1,CASSQDANRGLSGYTF,TGCGCCAGCAGCCAGGATGCGAACAGGGGGCTCAGTGGCTACACCTTC
TRBV6-5,TRBJ2-1,TRBD2,CASKLAGGNEQFF,TGTGCCAGCAAACTAGCGGGGGGAAATGAGCAGTTCTTC
TRBV29-1,TRBJ2-1,TRBD2,CSVVKLAGGSSYNEQFF,TGCAGCGTTGTGAAACTAGCGGGGGGGAGCTCCTACAATGAGCAGTTCTTC
TRBV29-1,TRBJ1-2,NA,CSSSRSVDGYTF,TGCAGCTCTAGTCGGAGTGTTGATGGCTACACCTTC
TRBV28,TRBJ1-5,NA,CASRAGGESQPQHF,TGTGCCAGCAGAGCGGGCGGGGAGAGTCAGCCCCAGCATTTT
TRBV6-4,TRBJ2-5,NA,CASSEGTKRGETQYF,TGTGCCAGCAGTGAGGGGACAAAACGGGGAGAGACCCAGTACTTC
TRBV5-8,TRBJ1-2,NA,CASSPLRGANYGYTF,TGTGCCAGCAGCCCACTACGGGGGGCTAACTATGGCTACACCTTC
TRBV7-9,TRBJ2-3,TRBD2,CASSLGLAGARTDTQYF,TGTGCCAGCAGCTTAGGCCTAGCGGGGGCGCGCACAGATACGCAGTATTTT
TRBV19,TRBJ1-5,NA,CASSIQDNQPQHF,TGTGCCAGTAGTATCCAAGACAATCAGCCCCAGCATTTT